This passage covers 20 T cell receptor beta chains from one sample sequenced in a study of cytomegalovirus exposure and HLA in healthy donors (dated by TCRdb to the late 2010s). The library was prepared using the immunoSEQ multiplex PCR assay. The multiplex PCR relied on a mix of 60 forward primers for TCR Vbeta segments and 13 reverse primers for TCR Jbeta segments. TCRdb's version of the immuneACCESS table is confined to in-frame rearrangements and falls short of the full clone set. An unresolved V gene accounts for under half of the shortfall where checked; the remainder is of unknown origin. The sample contains about 170,000 clones, 78% of them found a single time. Jointly, the top ten make up roughly 13% of the sample. Sequenced sample: PBMCs. These receptor sequences come from a woman aged 50 to 60 in good health and CMV-seropositive.

V and J are TRBV13 and TRBJ1-6, with D unresolved. With 0 bases removed from V and 8 bases from J, the gap between germline ends came to 8 bases. The V gene's germline CDR1 is PRHDT and CDR2 FYEKMQ (reference sequence). This CDR3 region has 14 residues. The CDR3 region is CASSLGRNDSPLHF. The CDR3 DNA is TGTGCCAGCAGCTTAGGCAGAAACGATTCACCCCTCCACTTT.

The V call is TRBV5-1, the J call TRBJ1-6, with TRBD1 identical over 8 bases. The CDR3 is 14 amino acids. With V trimmed by 4 bases and J by 7 bases, 4 bases remained unmatched. Germline CDR1 is SGHRS and CDR2 is YFSETQ. DNA of the CDR3: TGCGCCAGCAGCCGGACAGGGCGGAATTCACCCCTCCACTTT. It translates to CASSRTGRNSPLHF.

This rearrangement joins TRBV4-1 to TRBJ1-4; possible D gene TRBD1, 5 bases. This CDR3 has 15 residues. The germline V gene has CDR1 MGHRA and CDR2 YSYEKL. V dropped 6 bases and J dropped 3 bases, with 14 bases sitting between them. As DNA, the CDR3 is TGCGCCAGCAGGCCTTCAGGGTCAGCTAATGAAAAACTGTTTTTT. This encodes CASRPSGSANEKLFF.

The V gene is TRBV13, the J gene TRBJ1-2, with 7 bases fitting TRBD1. Unmatched junction bases numbered 9, after V lost 0 bases and J lost 2 bases. Germline CDR1 PRHDT, CDR2 FYEKMQ (reference sequence). The length of the CDR3 is 17 residues. The chain's CDR3 is CASSLGTETGTNYGYTF. The DNA for the CDR3 is TGTGCCAGCAGCTTAGGGACTGAGACAGGGACGAACTATGGCTACACCTTC. Using reference TRBV13 and TRBJ1-2 for the parts outside the CDR3, the full variable domain is AAGVIQSPRHLIKEKRETATLKCYPIPRHDTVYWYQQGPGQDPQFLISFYEKMQSDKGSIPDRFSAQQFSDYHSELNMSSLELGDSALYFCASSLGTETGTNYGYTFGSGTRLTVV.

This clone was detected ten times or more. V and J are TRBV20-1 and TRBJ1-4; TRBD1 is a possible D gene (5 bases). This CDR3 spans 11 amino acids. The V end lost 2 bases, the J end lost 7 bases, and 5 bases lay between the germline ends. Germline CDR1 reads DFQATT; CDR2 reads SNEGSKA (reference sequence). CDR3 in DNA: TGCAGTGCTAGACAGGGTGAAAAACTGTTTTTT. This codes for CSARQGEKLFF.

Here the CDR3 DNA reads TGTGCCAGCAGTGACTCTGTATGGGGGGACGACATTTTAGATACGCAGTATTTT. Its protein is CASSDSVWGDDILDTQYF. The gene calls are TRBV6-4 and TRBJ2-3; perhaps TRBD2 as D (6 bases). V was trimmed by 0 bases and J by 5 bases, leaving 21 bases between them. The CDR3 has 18 residues. Germline CDR1 and CDR2: MRHNA and SNTAGT.

This chain links TRBV5-5 with TRBJ1-1; weak D call: TRBD1 (6 bases). Germline assignment: CDR1 SGHKS and CDR2 YYEKEE (reference sequence). Trimming took 4 bases from V and 12 from J, leaving 19 bases between them. The CDR3 extends over 13 amino acids. CDR3 sequence reads: CASSPGTVQGPFF. The CDR3 nucleotides read TGTGCCAGCAGCCCCGGAACGGTCCAGGGGCCTTTCTTT.

V is TRBV5-6 and J is TRBJ1-5, with a possible D match to TRBD1 (5 bases). The germline V gene has CDR1 SGHDT and CDR2 YYEEEE. V was pared by 3 bases and J by 8 bases, with 12 bases between. The CDR3 covers 13 residues. Written as DNA, the CDR3 is TGTGCCAGCAGCTCAGGGACTGCGGAGCCCCAGCATTTT. Residues: CASSSGTAEPQHF.

V and J are TRBV2 and TRBJ2-7; D possibly corresponds to TRBD1 (6 bases). The germline CDR1 and CDR2 sequences are SNHLY and FYNNEI. The CDR3 extends over 15 amino acids. The V end was cut by 9 bases, the J end by 3 bases, with 21 bases between. The CDR3 here is CASRGISGRDYEQYF. Written as DNA, the CDR3 is TGTGCCAGTAGGGGGATAAGTGGCAGGGACTACGAGCAGTACTTC.

This clone was counted only a few times. The chain employs TRBV27 and TRBJ2-2; the match to TRBD1 covers 7 bases. The CDR3 is made up of 14 amino acids. The ends lost 6 bases at V and 2 bases at J; junction bases unmatched: 3. Looked up from germline, CDR1 is MNHEY and CDR2 is SMNVEV (reference sequence). CDR3 sequence: CASRGQSNTGELFF. The CDR3 DNA sequence: TGTGCCAGCAGGGGACAGTCCAACACCGGGGAGCTGTTTTTT.

The rearrangement joins TRBV6-4 to TRBJ2-2, with D perhaps TRBD1 (5 bases). The CDR3 consists of 14 residues. CDR1 and CDR2 (germline): MRHNA, SNTAGT. The V end was cut by 6 bases, the J end by 2 bases, with 10 bases between. CDR3 region: CASSQGFNTGELFF. For the CDR3, the DNA is TGTGCCAGCAGCCAGGGTTTCAACACCGGGGAGCTGTTTTTT.

This clone was detected once. The V call is TRBV6-4, the J call TRBJ1-6; 8 nucleotides align to TRBD1. The germline V gene encodes CDR1 MRHNA and CDR2 SNTAGT. After removal of 7 bases from V and 4 bases from J, the junction contained 6 bases not matched to a gene. The CDR3 spans 15 residues. CDR3 DNA: TGTGCCAGCAAAGACAGGGGCCCTTATAATTCACCCCTCCACTTT. As protein: CASKDRGPYNSPLHF.

This sequence joins TRBV29-1 and TRBJ2-7; 10 bases are a match to TRBD1. The germline V gene encodes CDR1 SQVTM and CDR2 ANQGSEA. This CDR3 region has 13 residues. V gave up 6 bases and J gave up 6 bases; unmatched junction bases: 8. CDR3: CSVPGQGNVEQYF. The CDR3 nucleotides are TGCAGCGTACCGGGACAGGGGAATGTCGAGCAGTACTTC.

The V call is TRBV18, the J call TRBJ2-2; D is uncertain. Germline-derived CDR1 and CDR2 are KGHSH and LQKENI. The CDR3 is 15 residues long. The germline V and J ends were trimmed by 3 bases and 7 bases, with 15 bases remaining between them. This chain's CDR3 is CASSPLPGMGGELFF. The CDR3 DNA is TGTGCCAGCTCACCTCTTCCAGGAATGGGCGGGGAGCTGTTTTTT.

This clone has just a few counts. The CDR3 loop reads CASSQIGTGVSGGYTF. CDR3 coding DNA: TGCGCCAGCAGCCAGATCGGGACAGGGGTCAGTGGTGGCTACACCTTC. The rearrangement links TRBV4-1 to TRBJ1-2; 10 positions agree with TRBD1. Per the germline V gene, CDR1 is MGHRA and CDR2 is YSYEKL. V shed 3 bases and J 7 bases; nucleotides not matched to a gene: 11. The CDR3 sequence is 16 residues long.

CDR3 residues: CASSLTLTGRNTEAFF. CDR3 sequence (DNA): TGTGCCAGCAGCCTAACCTTGACAGGGCGGAACACTGAAGCTTTCTTT. The rearrangement uses TRBV13 and TRBJ1-1, with 7 positions matching TRBD1. The V gene end was trimmed by 5 bases and the J gene end by 1 base; junction bases not matched to a gene: 10. The V gene's germline CDR1 is PRHDT and CDR2 FYEKMQ (reference sequence). The length of the CDR3 is 16 residues.

This clone was found once. V is TRBV4-2 and J is TRBJ1-1; TRBD1 agrees at 10 bases. Germline CDR1 LGHNA, CDR2 YNFKEQ. V shed 0 bases and J 3 bases; nucleotides not matched to a gene: 4. The CDR3 is made up of 16 amino acids. The CDR3 reads CASSQDPGQGYTEAFF. CDR3 nucleotide sequence: TGTGCCAGCAGCCAAGACCCGGGACAGGGGTACACTGAAGCTTTCTTT.

V is TRBV9 and J is TRBJ1-4; TRBD1 is a possible D gene (6 bases). V shed 3 bases and J shed 6 bases, with 18 bases lying between them. The CDR3 totals 16 residues. Germline values: CDR1 SGDLS, CDR2 YYNGEE. The CDR3 DNA follows: TGTGCCAGCAGCGGAGGGCTGGGGGGGCTGGATGAAAAACTGTTTTTT. This encodes CASSGGLGGLDEKLFF.

About this clone itself: Other DNA sequences in this sample translate to the same CDR3. This chain uses TRBV6-5 with TRBJ2-7; D might be TRBD1 (5 bases). This CDR3 contains 15 residues. Germline V gives CDR1 MNHEY, CDR2 SVGAGI. Trimming took off 2 bases at V and 3 bases at J, with 14 bases between the two ends. Here the CDR3 reads CASSYGLQGFYEQYF. CDR3 DNA sequence: TGTGCCAGCAGTTACGGGCTCCAGGGATTCTACGAGCAGTACTTC.

The chain joins TRBV2 to TRBJ2-2; 8 bases line up with TRBD1. This CDR3 is 15 amino acids long. V gave up 6 bases and J gave up 1 base; unmatched junction bases: 4. Per the germline V gene, CDR1 is SNHLY and CDR2 is FYNNEI. The CDR3 nucleotides read TGTGCCAGCAGGGCCGACAGGGGGAACACCGGGGAGCTGTTTTTT. As protein: CASRADRGNTGELFF.